The 16 T cell receptor beta chains given below trace back to one sample, sequenced in a study of somatic mutations in cytotoxic T cells in rheumatoid arthritis. Clones were read by immunoSEQ multiplex PCR, and TCRdb kept only the in-frame ones, dropping some. The sample includes approximately 17,000 clones, roughly 74% seen only once; the top ten take roughly 17%. The sequenced sample consisted of CD8+ T cells sorted from blood. These receptors all come from an adult with rheumatoid arthritis.

The chain couples TRBV4-2 to TRBJ2-3; 8 bases match TRBD2. CDR3 length: 15 amino acids. V lost 4 bases, J lost 8 bases, and 11 bases stayed unmatched. Germline V lookup: CDR1 LGHNA, CDR2 YNFKEQ. In DNA, the CDR3 is TGTGCCAGCAGCCTAGGACTAGCACCTAGGGTTACGCAGTATTTT. Residues: CASSLGLAPRVTQYF.

The chain combines TRBV5-5 with TRBJ2-1; D is uncertain. Trimming cost V 2 bases and J 6 bases, with 6 bases left between them. The CDR3 totals 12 residues. CDR1 and CDR2 (germline): SGHKS, YYEKEE (reference sequence). The CDR3 region is CASSFTSNEQFF. DNA of the CDR3: TGTGCCAGCAGCTTTACGAGCAATGAGCAGTTCTTC.

In DNA, the CDR3 is TGTGCCAGCAGCCCCCCGTTGGAGGGGAGTCCCGGGCAGTACTTC. Translated, it gives CASSPPLEGSPGQYF. The rearrangement uses TRBV7-9 and TRBJ2-7, with D possibly TRBD2 on 6 matching bases. Germline V gene data show CDR1 as SEHNR and CDR2 as FQNEAQ (reference sequence). The V end was cut by 5 bases, the J end by 9 bases, with 23 bases between. This CDR3 region has 15 residues.

This rearrangement joins TRBV19 to TRBJ2-1; perhaps D is TRBD1 or TRBD2 (5 bases each). The CDR3 extends over 14 amino acids. Trimming took 8 bases from V and 0 from J, leaving 11 bases between them. Germline assignment: CDR1 LNHDA and CDR2 SQIVND (reference sequence). The CDR3 DNA sequence: TGTGCCAGTGCCCGGGGCCTCTCCTACAATGAGCAGTTCTTC. This codes for CASARGLSYNEQFF.

V is TRBV4-2 and J is TRBJ2-7; D remains unclear. The V end was cut by 4 bases, the J end by 5 bases, with 6 bases between. The CDR3 is 11 amino acids. Germline CDR1 reads LGHNA; CDR2 reads YNFKEQ. The CDR3 bases are TGTGCCAGCAGCCGTGGGGACGAGCAGTACTTC. It specifies CASSRGDEQYF.

The gene calls are TRBV28 and TRBJ2-7; TRBD1 or TRBD2 may be the D gene (5 bases each). CDR1 is MDHEN, CDR2 SYDVKM, per germline. The CDR3 extends over 16 amino acids. V lost 5 bases and J 3 bases, leaving 20 bases between the germline ends. This CDR3 is CASSPERAAGSYEQYF. CDR3 in DNA: TGTGCCAGCAGTCCGGAAAGGGCGGCAGGGAGCTACGAGCAGTACTTC.

This clone was observed a few times. CDR3 protein: CASSQTVQETQYF. The CDR3 DNA reads as TGTGCCAGCAGCCAGACAGTTCAAGAGACCCAGTACTTC. The gene calls are TRBV7-3 and TRBJ2-5; D is perhaps TRBD1 (5 bases). The V end lost 5 bases, the J end lost 2 bases, and 9 bases lay between the germline ends. There are 13 residues in the CDR3. From germline, CDR1 is SGHTA and CDR2 FQGTGA.

V is TRBV27 and J is TRBJ1-2, with D unclear. Trimming removed 2 bases from V and 1 base from J, with 8 bases in between. Germline CDR1 reads MNHEY; CDR2 reads SMNVEV (reference sequence). CDR3 length: 14 amino acids. The chain's CDR3 is CASSLGSRNYGYTF. CDR3 DNA: TGTGCCAGCAGTTTAGGGAGTCGTAACTATGGCTACACCTTC.

The V gene is TRBV6-1, the J gene TRBJ1-3; D gene ambiguous. V was clipped by 10 bases and J by 3 bases, with 4 bases between them. The CDR3 totals 10 residues. Germline lookup yields CDR1 MNHNS and CDR2 SASEGT. The DNA of the CDR3 is TGTGCCACGTATGGAAACACCATATATTTT. Its protein product is CATYGNTIYF.

In this sample, this clone turned up a few times. The rearrangement uses TRBV6-6 and TRBJ2-7; no clear D. V dropped 8 bases and J dropped 6 bases, with 11 bases sitting between them. CDR1 and CDR2 from the germline V gene are MNHNY and SVGAGI (reference sequence). CDR3 size: 11 residues. CDR3 in amino acids: CASAKGREQYF. DNA for the CDR3: TGTGCCAGCGCAAAGGGTCGCGAGCAGTACTTC.

CDR3 in amino acids: CASSWPNTGELFF. Here the CDR3 DNA reads TGTGCCAGCAGTTGGCCGAACACCGGGGAGCTGTTTTTT. The rearrangement joins TRBV27 to TRBJ2-2, with D unclear. The ends were cut back, 4 bases at V and 0 bases at J, with 3 bases in the middle. CDR3 length: 13 amino acids. Germline V CDR1 and CDR2: MNHEY, SMNVEV (reference sequence).

The rearrangement joins TRBV4-1 to TRBJ2-1; 13 nucleotides line up with TRBD2. Looked up from germline, CDR1 is MGHRA and CDR2 is YSYEKL. The CDR3 length is 16 residues. The V gene end was trimmed by 0 bases and the J gene end by 4 bases; junction bases not matched to a gene: 0. The CDR3 reads CASSQELAGGYNEQFF. The CDR3 coding sequence is TGCGCCAGCAGCCAAGAACTAGCGGGGGGGTACAATGAGCAGTTCTTC.

The V gene is TRBV11-2, the J gene TRBJ2-5, with a possible D match to TRBD2 (6 bases). The CDR3 is 13 residues long. Germline CDR1 is SGHAT and CDR2 is FQNNGV. V was trimmed by 5 bases and J by 1 base, leaving 8 bases between them. DNA of the CDR3: TGTGCCAGCAGCGCCGGGGGCCAAGAGACCCAGTACTTC. Translation: CASSAGGQETQYF.

CDR3 in amino acids: CASSVGGTAGYEQYF. CDR3 nucleotides: TGTGCCAGCAGCGTAGGGGGGACAGCGGGCTACGAGCAGTACTTC. J is TRBJ2-7 and V is TRBV9, with D possibly matching TRBD1 (7 bases). The CDR3 extends over 15 amino acids. CDR1 is SGDLS and CDR2 is YYNGEE in the germline V gene. V was pared by 0 bases and J by 3 bases, with 13 bases between.

The rearrangement joins TRBV6-1 to TRBJ2-7; tentative D call: TRBD2 (5 bases). CDR3 length: 19 residues. Trimming removed 3 bases at V and 0 bases at J, with 24 bases between. Germline CDR1 MNHNS, CDR2 SASEGT. CDR3 loop: CASSDKGISRTFSSYEQYF. CDR3 bases: TGTGCCAGCAGTGATAAGGGAATTTCCCGGACTTTCAGCTCCTACGAGCAGTACTTC.

A few counts support this clone. DNA of the CDR3: TGTGCCAGCAGCTTAAGCACCAGCGGTGAAGCTTTCTTT. Encoded protein: CASSLSTSGEAFF. This sequence joins TRBV7-9 and TRBJ1-1; D is unclear. The CDR3 is made up of 13 amino acids. Trimming stripped 2 bases from V and 7 bases from J, with 11 bases between. Germline CDR1 is SEHNR and CDR2 is FQNEAQ (reference sequence).